This T cell receptor (beta chain) was sequenced during a study of cytomegalovirus exposure and HLA in healthy donors. Study findings and constraints: The listing of about 150 TCR beta chains classed them as cytomegalovirus-associated. With further analysis later on, most CMV-associated TCR beta chains appeared HLA-restricted. Of the V segments, some could not be distinguished, including TRBV6-2 and TRBV6-3, and were excluded. A later analysis reportedly identified an Asian-associated ancestry cluster as carrying fewer N-insertions than the approximately 640-donor mean.

Turning to this clone: The antigen remains undetermined.

The PCR was carried out with 60 Vbeta primers and 13 Jbeta primers. TCRdb keeps only in-frame clones here, not all; method: immunoSEQ multiplex PCR. The data contain about 210,000 clones, around 90% of them singletons. There are 13 residues in the CDR3. The V gene lost 8 bases and the J gene lost 3 bases, with 16 bases spanning the gap. Germline V gene lookup returns CDR1 GTSNPN and CDR2 SVGIG (reference sequence). The chain links TRBV30 to TRBJ1-2, with D tentatively TRBD1 (6 bases). The clonotype comes from a boy aged 2 to 10 in good health and CMV-seronegative. What was sequenced was PBMCs. CDR3 protein: CAENRGGDYGYTF. In DNA form, the CDR3 reads TGTGCCGAAAACCGAGGGGGTGACTATGGCTACACCTTC.